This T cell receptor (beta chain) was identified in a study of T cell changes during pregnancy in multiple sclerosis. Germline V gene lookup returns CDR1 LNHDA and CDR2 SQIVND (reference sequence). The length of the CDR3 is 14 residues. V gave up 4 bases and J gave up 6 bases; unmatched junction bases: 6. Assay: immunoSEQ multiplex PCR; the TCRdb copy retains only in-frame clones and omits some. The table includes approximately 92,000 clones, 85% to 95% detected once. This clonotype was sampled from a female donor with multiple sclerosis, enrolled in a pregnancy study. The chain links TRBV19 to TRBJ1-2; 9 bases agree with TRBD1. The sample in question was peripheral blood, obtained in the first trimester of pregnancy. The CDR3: CASSRQGQGDGYTF. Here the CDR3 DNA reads TGTGCCAGTAGTAGACAGGGACAGGGTGATGGCTACACCTTC.